This record looks at one T cell receptor (beta chain) sequence and its context. This clonotype has only one observation. The antigen this receptor binds is unknown. The sample holds no much larger clone one base away, and base qualities are not on file. A single read counts as weak evidence. Flow cytometry had shown CD8+CD57+ cell expansion in the patients selected for sequencing. Every patient had severe acquired aplastic anemia, diagnosed using the International Study of Aplastic Anemia and Agranulocytosis and Camitta criteria. Patients had received no therapy at the time of blood sampling. In this study, sorted CD4+ and CD8+ T cells from the blood of healthy subjects and of severe aplastic anemia patients had their TCR repertoires deep-sequenced. In the USA, patient enrollment took place under clinicaltrials.gov protocols 00001620, 01623167, 00001397, 00071045, 00081523 and 00961064. Ficoll-Paque density gradient centrifugation was used to isolate peripheral blood mononuclear cells. CD4+ and CD8+ T cells were sorted by FACS or magnetic beads before DNA extraction.

Genomic DNA served as template for TCR beta VDJ combination and CDR3 sequence profiling. TCR repertoire sequencing was run on an Illumina HiSeq 2000. The paper's processing steps were these. TRBV/TRBJ rearrangement plots, CDR3 size and DJ length profiles, and Simpson's diversity index were used to assess repertoires. Whichever DNA sequence was most abundant in the deep sequencing data was defined as the immunodominant clone. CDR3 amino acid sequences were screened for sharing across subjects and compared with published repertoires and the VDJdb database. TCRdb trimmed the raw reads at Q25, called clones with MiXCR and kept productive beta chains. Identical CDR3 proteins give one entry, which carries the most common genes and DNA. What appears here as the V and J calls and clone size reflects TCRdb's work, not the paper's. This sample holds about 240,000 distinct CDR3 sequences; more than 40% were observed only once. In total, the top ten clones hold about 8.3% of the sample.

This record belongs to a study of CD8+CD57+ T cells in acquired aplastic anemia (dated by TCRdb to the late 2010s). The study in broad terms: DNA extracted from sorted CD4+ and CD8+ cells had a mean of approximately 3.5 ug, with a range of roughly 0.18 to 27.4 ug. CD8+CD57+ expansion was defined as frequency above the mean frequency observed in healthy subjects.

What the study reported, not specific to this receptor: Around 30 CD8+ CDR3 sequences were found to be shared between patients and controls, but these sequences appeared to be highly expressed in patients and within the immunodominant clones of the patients. CD8+ Simpson's diversity did not differ significantly between patients and healthy controls (P=0.060).

The sample was sorted CD4+, CD8+, or CD8+CD57+ T cells (not recorded which) from PBMCs. This TCR was recovered from a human donor with aplastic anemia.

DNA sequence: TGTGCCAGCAGCTGGCGCGGGCGGGGTTACGAGCATTTT. It translates as CASSWRGRGYEHF. The chain is assembled from TRBV4-2 and TRBJ1-5; no confident D gene assignment can be made. CDR1 and CDR2 are drawn from the germline V gene: LGHNA, YNFKEQ. Reading from cysteine to phenylalanine, the CDR3 counts 13 amino acids. The CDR3 DNA has 39 bases and is translated from base 1. Trimming costs V 5 bases and J 14 bases, and their ends lie 19 bases apart.